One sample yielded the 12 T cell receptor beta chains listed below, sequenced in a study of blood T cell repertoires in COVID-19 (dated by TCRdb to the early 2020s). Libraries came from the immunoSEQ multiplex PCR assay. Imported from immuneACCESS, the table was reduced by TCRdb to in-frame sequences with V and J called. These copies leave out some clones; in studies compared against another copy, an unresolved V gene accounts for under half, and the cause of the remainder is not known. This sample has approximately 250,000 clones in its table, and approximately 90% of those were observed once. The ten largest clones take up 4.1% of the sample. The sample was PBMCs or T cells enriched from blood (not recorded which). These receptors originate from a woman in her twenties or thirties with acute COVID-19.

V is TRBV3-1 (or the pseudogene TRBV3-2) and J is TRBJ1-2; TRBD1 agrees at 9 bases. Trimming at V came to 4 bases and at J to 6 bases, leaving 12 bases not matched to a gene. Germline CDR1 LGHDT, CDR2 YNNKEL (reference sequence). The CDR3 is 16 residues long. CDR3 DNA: TGTGCCAGCAGCCTCCAACCGACAGGGGGTGACGATGGCTACACCTTC. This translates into CASSLQPTGGDDGYTF.

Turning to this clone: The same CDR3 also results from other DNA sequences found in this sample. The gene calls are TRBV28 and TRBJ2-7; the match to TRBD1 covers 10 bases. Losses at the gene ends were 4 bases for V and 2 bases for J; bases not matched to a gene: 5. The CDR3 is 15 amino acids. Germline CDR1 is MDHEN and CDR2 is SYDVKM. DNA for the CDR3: TGTGCCAGCAGTTCCCCGACAGGGGGCGCCTACGAGCAGTACTTC. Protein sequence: CASSSPTGGAYEQYF.

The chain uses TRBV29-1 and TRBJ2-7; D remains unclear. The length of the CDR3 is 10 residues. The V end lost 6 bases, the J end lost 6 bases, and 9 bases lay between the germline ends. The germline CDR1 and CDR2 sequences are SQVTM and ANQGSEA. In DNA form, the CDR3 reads TGCAGCGTGCGGAAAGGCGAGCAGTACTTC. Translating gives CSVRKGEQYF.

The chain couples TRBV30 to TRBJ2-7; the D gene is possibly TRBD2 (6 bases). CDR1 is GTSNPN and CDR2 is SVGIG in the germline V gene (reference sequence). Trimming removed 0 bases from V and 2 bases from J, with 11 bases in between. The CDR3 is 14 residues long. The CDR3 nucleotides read TGTGCCTGGAGTGTACGCGGGAATACCTACGAGCAGTACTTC. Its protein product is CAWSVRGNTYEQYF.

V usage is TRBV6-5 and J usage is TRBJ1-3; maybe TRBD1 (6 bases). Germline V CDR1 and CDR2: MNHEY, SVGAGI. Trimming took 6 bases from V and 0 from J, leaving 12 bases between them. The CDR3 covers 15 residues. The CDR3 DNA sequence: TGTGCCAGCAGAACAGGGTTAAGCTCTGGAAACACCATATATTTT. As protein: CASRTGLSSGNTIYF.

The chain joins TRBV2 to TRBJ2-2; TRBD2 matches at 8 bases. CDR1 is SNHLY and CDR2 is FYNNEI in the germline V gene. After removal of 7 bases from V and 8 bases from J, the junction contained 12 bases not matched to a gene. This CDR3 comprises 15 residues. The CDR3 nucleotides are TGTGCCAGCACCATAGGCGGGACTAGTAGGGGGGAGCTGTTTTTT. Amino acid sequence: CASTIGGTSRGELFF. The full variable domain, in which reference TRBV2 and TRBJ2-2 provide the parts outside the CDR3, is EPEVTQTPSHQVTQMGQEVILRCVPISNHLYFYWYRQILGQKVEFLVSFYNNEISEKSEIFDDQFSVERPDGSNFTLKIRSTKLEDSAMYFCASTIGGTSRGELFFGEGSRLTVL.

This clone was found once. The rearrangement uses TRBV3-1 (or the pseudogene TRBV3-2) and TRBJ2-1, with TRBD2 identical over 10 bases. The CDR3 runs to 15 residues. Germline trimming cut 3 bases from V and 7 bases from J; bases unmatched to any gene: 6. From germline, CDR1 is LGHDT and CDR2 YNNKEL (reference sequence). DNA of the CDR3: TGTGCCAGCAGCCAGCTAGCGGGAGTGGAGAATGAGCAGTTCTTC. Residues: CASSQLAGVENEQFF.

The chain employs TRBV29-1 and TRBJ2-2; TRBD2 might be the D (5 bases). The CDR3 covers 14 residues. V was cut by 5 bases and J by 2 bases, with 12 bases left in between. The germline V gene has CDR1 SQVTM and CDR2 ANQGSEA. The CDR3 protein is CSVSPRENTGELFF. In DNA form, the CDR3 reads TGCAGCGTTAGTCCCCGGGAAAACACCGGGGAGCTGTTTTTT.

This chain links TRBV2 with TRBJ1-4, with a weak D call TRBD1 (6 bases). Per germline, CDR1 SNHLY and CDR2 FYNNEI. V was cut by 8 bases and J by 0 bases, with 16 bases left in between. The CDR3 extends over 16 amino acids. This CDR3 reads CASEARDTATNEKLFF. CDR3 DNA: TGTGCCAGCGAGGCCCGGGACACCGCAACTAATGAAAAACTGTTTTTT.

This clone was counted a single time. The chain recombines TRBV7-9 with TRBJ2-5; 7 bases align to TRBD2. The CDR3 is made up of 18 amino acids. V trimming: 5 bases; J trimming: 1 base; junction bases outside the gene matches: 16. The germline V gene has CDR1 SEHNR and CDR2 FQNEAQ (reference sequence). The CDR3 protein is CASSRRFESLAPQETQYF. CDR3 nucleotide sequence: TGTGCCAGCAGCCGAAGATTCGAATCACTAGCGCCCCAAGAGACCCAGTACTTC. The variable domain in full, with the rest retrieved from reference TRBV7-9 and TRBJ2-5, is DTGVSQNPRHKITKRGQNVTFRCDPISEHNRLYWYRQTLGQGPEFLTYFQNEAQLEKSRLLSDRFSAERPKGSFSTLEIQRTEQGDSAMYLCASSRRFESLAPQETQYFGPGTRLLVL.

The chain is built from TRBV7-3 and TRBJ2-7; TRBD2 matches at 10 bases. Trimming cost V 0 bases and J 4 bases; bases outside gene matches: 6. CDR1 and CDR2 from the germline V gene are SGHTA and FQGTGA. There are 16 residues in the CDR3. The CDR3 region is CASSLTGTSAQYEQYF. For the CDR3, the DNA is TGTGCCAGCAGCTTAACGGGGACTAGCGCCCAGTACGAGCAGTACTTC.

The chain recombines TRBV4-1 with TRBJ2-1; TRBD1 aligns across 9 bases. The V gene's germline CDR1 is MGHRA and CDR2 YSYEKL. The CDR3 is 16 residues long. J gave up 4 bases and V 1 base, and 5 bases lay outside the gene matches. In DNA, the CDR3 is TGCGCCAGCAGCCAAGGGACAGGGGCTATTTACAATGAGCAGTTCTTC. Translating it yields CASSQGTGAIYNEQFF.